The 7 T cell receptor beta chains presented below share a single source sample, sequenced in a study of shared clonotypes between healthy human individuals. Only CD45RO-negative cells positively selected for CCR7 counted as naive CD8 cells, so terminally differentiated effector memory CD45RA+ cells were excluded. TCRdb's table, derived via immunoSEQ multiplex PCR, lists solely in-frame clones and lacks some. This sample has nearly 2 million clones; around 96% occur once, and the top ten carry less than 1.5%. The sequenced material came from naive CD8+ T cells sorted from blood. The receptor source for this set is a man aged 18-30 years in good health.

The gene calls are TRBV2 and TRBJ1-6, with TRBD1 identical over 9 bases. This CDR3 contains 12 residues. Germline V gene lookup returns CDR1 SNHLY and CDR2 FYNNEI. The junction had 7 bases not matched to a gene; V was cut back by 9 bases and J by 13 bases. CDR3 DNA: TGTGCCAGTACAGGGGGCGAAGCGCCCCTCCACTTT. This encodes CASTGGEAPLHF.

The chain has TRBV13 and TRBJ2-5; D remains unclear. Germline V gives CDR1 PRHDT, CDR2 FYEKMQ (reference sequence). The CDR3 consists of 16 residues. V gave up 2 bases and J gave up 0 bases, with 13 bases separating them. CDR3 nucleotide sequence: TGTGCCAGCAGCTTAAGACTTACTGAGTACCAAGAGACCCAGTACTTC. Translating it yields CASSLRLTEYQETQYF.

This clone was picked up one time. J is TRBJ2-7 and V is TRBV6-5; D unclear. CDR3 size: 14 residues. The ends were cut back, 4 bases at V and 2 bases at J, with 12 bases in the middle. Germline V gene data show CDR1 as MNHEY and CDR2 as SVGAGI. CDR3 DNA: TGTGCCAGCAGTTCGTTGACACCCCCCTACGAGCAGTACTTC. Translated, it gives CASSSLTPPYEQYF.

The gene calls are TRBV19 and TRBJ2-1; 8 nucleotides align to TRBD2. The V and J ends lost 5 bases and 6 bases, in that order; junction bases with no gene match: 9. This CDR3 is built from 15 residues. CDR1 LNHDA and CDR2 SQIVND come from the germline V gene (reference sequence). The chain's CDR3 is CASSLVAGTSNEQFF. CDR3 sequence (DNA): TGTGCCAGTAGTCTCGTGGCCGGGACTAGCAATGAGCAGTTCTTC. The entire variable domain, with the rest obtained from reference TRBV19 and TRBJ2-1, is as follows: DGGITQSPKYLFRKEGQNVTLSCEQNLNHDAMYWYRQDPGQGLRLIYYSQIVNDFQKGDIAEGYSVSREKKESFPLTVTSAQKNPTAFYLCASSLVAGTSNEQFFGPGTRLTVL.

As for this clone: This sample also contains other DNA sequences that code for the same CDR3. This rearrangement joins TRBV7-9 to TRBJ2-1, with 9 bases fitting TRBD1. This CDR3 comprises 15 residues. Trimming removed 5 bases from V and 4 bases from J; junction bases left unmatched: 6. Germline assignment: CDR1 SEHNR and CDR2 FQNEAQ (reference sequence). The CDR3 spells CASSPTGGTYNEQFF. CDR3 nucleotide sequence: TGTGCCAGCAGCCCTACAGGGGGCACTTACAATGAGCAGTTCTTC.

The chain carries TRBV6-1 and TRBJ2-7, with a weak D call TRBD2 (5 bases). Trimming pared 6 bases from V and 12 bases from J, leaving 12 bases between. This CDR3 region has 10 residues. Germline CDR1 MNHNS, CDR2 SASEGT. CDR3 sequence: CASRNTDWYF. Written as DNA, the CDR3 is TGTGCCAGCAGAAACACGGACTGGTACTTC.

This chain links TRBV30 with TRBJ1-1, with D perhaps TRBD1 (5 bases). V was cut by 2 bases and J by 1 base, with 11 bases left in between. This CDR3 spans 14 amino acids. Germline V gene sequence: CDR1 GTSNPN, CDR2 SVGIG (reference sequence). The CDR3 bases are TGTGCCTGGAGTCGCGGGGCCGGGAACACTGAAGCTTTCTTT. This encodes CAWSRGAGNTEAFF.